This T cell receptor (beta chain) was identified during a study of T cells in Graves' hyperthyroidism and ophthalmopathy. The CDR3 runs 15 residues. Looked up from germline, CDR1 is KGHSH and CDR2 is LQKENI. Regions amplified from RNA transcripts were the TCR beta CDR3 regions. RT-PCR in the first round (using the HTBI primer set) targeted the TCR CDR3. TCRdb re-analysed the multiplex PCR reads in MiXCR, keeping a single row per CDR3 protein. The data hold about 690,000 distinct CDR3 sequences, with around a sixth observed a single time. What was sequenced was blood. The gene calls are TRBV18 and TRBJ2-7; TRBD2 agrees at 12 bases. The J call is in doubt because the DNA end fits TRBJ2-1 better. The origin of this receptor is a man aged 50 or older with Graves' hyperthyroidism. CDR3: CASSRLAGVGYEQFF. In DNA form, the CDR3 reads TGTGCCAGCTCAAGACTAGCGGGAGTTGGGTACGAGCAGTTCTTC.